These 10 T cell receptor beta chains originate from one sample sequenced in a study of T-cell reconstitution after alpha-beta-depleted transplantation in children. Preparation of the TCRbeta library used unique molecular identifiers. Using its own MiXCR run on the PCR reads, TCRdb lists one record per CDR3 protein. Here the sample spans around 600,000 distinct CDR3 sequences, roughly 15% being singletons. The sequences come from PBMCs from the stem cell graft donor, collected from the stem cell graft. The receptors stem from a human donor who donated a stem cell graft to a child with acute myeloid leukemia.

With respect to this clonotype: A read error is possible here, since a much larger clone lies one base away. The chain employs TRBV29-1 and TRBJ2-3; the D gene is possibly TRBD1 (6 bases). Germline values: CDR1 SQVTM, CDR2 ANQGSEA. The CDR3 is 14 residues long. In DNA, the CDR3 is TGCAGCGTTGCAAGACAGGATCTCACAGATACGCAGTCTTTT. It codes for CSVARQDLTDTQSF.

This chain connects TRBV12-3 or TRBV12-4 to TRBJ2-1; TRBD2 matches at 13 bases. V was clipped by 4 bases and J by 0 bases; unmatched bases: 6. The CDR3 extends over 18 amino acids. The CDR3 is CASSSSRTSGGSYNEQFF. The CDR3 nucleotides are TGTGCCAGCAGTTCCTCCCGGACTAGCGGGGGCTCCTACAATGAGCAGTTCTTC.

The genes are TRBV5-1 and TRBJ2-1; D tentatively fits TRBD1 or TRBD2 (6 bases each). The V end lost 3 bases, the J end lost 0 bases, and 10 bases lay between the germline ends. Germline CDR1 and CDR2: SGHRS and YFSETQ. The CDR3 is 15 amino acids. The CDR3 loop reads CASSSGARSYNEQFF. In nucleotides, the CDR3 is TGCGCCAGCAGCTCGGGGGCCCGCTCCTACAATGAGCAGTTCTTC.

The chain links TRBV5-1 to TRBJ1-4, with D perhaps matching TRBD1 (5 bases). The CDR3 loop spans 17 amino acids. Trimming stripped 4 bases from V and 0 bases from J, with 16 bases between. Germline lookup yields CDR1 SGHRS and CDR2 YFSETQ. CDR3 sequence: CASSGSPPGSTNEKLFF. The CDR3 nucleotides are TGCGCCAGCAGCGGGAGCCCCCCAGGGTCAACTAATGAAAAACTGTTTTTT.

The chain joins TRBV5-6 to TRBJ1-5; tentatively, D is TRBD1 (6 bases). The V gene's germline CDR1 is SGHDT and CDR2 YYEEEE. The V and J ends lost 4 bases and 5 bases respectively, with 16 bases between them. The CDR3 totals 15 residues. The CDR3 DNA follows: TGTGCCAGCAGCATAAACCAGGGGATCTATCAGCCCCAGCATTTT. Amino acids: CASSINQGIYQPQHF.

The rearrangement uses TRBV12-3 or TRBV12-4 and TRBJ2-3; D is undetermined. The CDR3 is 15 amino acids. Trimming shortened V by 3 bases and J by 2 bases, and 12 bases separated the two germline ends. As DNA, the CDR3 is TGTGCCAGCAGTTTCGGAAGTGCTCCCACAGATACGCAGTATTTT. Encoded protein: CASSFGSAPTDTQYF.

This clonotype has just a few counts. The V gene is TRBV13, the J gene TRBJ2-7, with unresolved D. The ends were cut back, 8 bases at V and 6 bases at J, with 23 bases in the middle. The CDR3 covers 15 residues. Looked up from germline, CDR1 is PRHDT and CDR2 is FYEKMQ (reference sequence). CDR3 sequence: CASSPLSVSKGEQYF. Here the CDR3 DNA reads TGTGCCAGCTCGCCTCTGAGCGTTTCGAAGGGCGAGCAGTACTTC. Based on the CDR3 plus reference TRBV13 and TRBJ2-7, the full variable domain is AAGVIQSPRHLIKEKRETATLKCYPIPRHDTVYWYQQGPGQDPQFLISFYEKMQSDKGSIPDRFSAQQFSDYHSELNMSSLELGDSALYFCASSPLSVSKGEQYFGPGTRLTVT.

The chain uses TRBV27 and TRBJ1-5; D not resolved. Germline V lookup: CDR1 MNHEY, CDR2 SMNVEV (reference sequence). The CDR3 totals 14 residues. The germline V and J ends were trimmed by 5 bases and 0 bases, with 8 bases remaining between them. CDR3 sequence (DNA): TGTGCCAGCAGTCCAACCCTTAGCAATCAGCCCCAGCATTTT. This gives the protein CASSPTLSNQPQHF.

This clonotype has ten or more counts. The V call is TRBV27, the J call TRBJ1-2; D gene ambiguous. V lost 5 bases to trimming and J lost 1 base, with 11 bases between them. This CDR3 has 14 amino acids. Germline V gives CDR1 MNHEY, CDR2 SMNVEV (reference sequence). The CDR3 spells CASSNTAVNYGYTF. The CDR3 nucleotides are TGTGCCAGCAGTAATACGGCAGTTAACTATGGCTACACCTTC.

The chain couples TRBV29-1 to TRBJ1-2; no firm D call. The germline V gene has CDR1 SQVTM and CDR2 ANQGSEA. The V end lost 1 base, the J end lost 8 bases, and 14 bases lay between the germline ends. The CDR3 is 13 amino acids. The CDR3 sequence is CSVEGGITRGYTF. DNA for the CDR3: TGCAGCGTTGAAGGGGGAATTACTCGCGGCTACACCTTC. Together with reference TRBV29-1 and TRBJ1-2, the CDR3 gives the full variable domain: SAVISQKPSRDICQRGTSLTIQCQVDSQVTMMFWYRQQPGQSLTLIATANQGSEATYESGFVIDKFPISRPNLTFSTLTVSNMSPEDSSIYLCSVEGGITRGYTFGSGTRLTVV.